Listed here are 16 T cell receptor beta chains from one sample, sequenced in a study of technical replicates of blood from several donors. Only in-frame clones appear in the TCRdb table, and some are missing; sequencing was by immunoSEQ multiplex PCR. The data show some 76,000 clones, 95% to 98% seen once. Sequenced input: T cells isolated from PBMCs. These receptors were collected from a human donor in good health.

The chain uses TRBV5-6 and TRBJ1-1; D call uncertain. This CDR3 is built from 13 residues. The germline CDR1 and CDR2 sequences are SGHDT and YYEEEE. V was shortened by 1 base and J by 1 base, with 5 bases between the two germline ends. CDR3 residues: CASSLLRNTEAFF. The CDR3 nucleotides read TGTGCCAGCAGCTTGCTACGGAACACTGAAGCTTTCTTT. Full variable domain (missing parts from reference TRBV5-6 and TRBJ1-1): DAGVTQSPTHLIKTRGQQVTLRCSPKSGHDTVSWYQQALGQGPQFIFQYYEEEERQRGNFPDRFSGHQFPNYSSELNVNALLLGDSALYLCASSLLRNTEAFFGQGTRLTVV.

The table lists this clone with a count of one. This sequence joins TRBV6-1 and TRBJ2-7; a weak D match, TRBD1 (6 bases). V was shortened by 3 bases and J by 4 bases, with 7 bases between the two germline ends. CDR3 size: 12 residues. Germline loops: CDR1 MNHNS, CDR2 SASEGT. The CDR3 is CASSDRGYEQYF. The CDR3 coding sequence is TGTGCCAGCAGTGACAGGGGTTACGAGCAGTACTTC.

The chain joins TRBV30 to TRBJ1-2; no reliable D call. CDR1 and CDR2 from the germline V gene are GTSNPN and SVGIG (reference sequence). This CDR3 contains 11 residues. The V and J ends lost 5 bases and 7 bases respectively, with 11 bases between them. The CDR3 DNA sequence: TGTGCCTGGGTCCCTCTGGCTGGCTACACCTTC. Translated, it gives CAWVPLAGYTF.

The genes are TRBV4-2 and TRBJ2-3; 11 positions agree with TRBD2. This CDR3 has 16 amino acids. The V and J ends lost 2 bases and 6 bases, in that order; junction bases with no gene match: 7. Germline CDR1 and CDR2: LGHNA and YNFKEQ. Written as DNA, the CDR3 is TGTGCCAGCAGCCAAAAATCGACTAGCGGGAAGGATACGCAGTATTTT. It is translated as CASSQKSTSGKDTQYF.

DNA of the CDR3: TGTGCCAGCAGCTTATTAGCGGGAGCAACAGATACGCAGTATTTT. Protein: CASSLLAGATDTQYF. The rearrangement links TRBV7-6 to TRBJ2-3; TRBD2 agrees at 9 bases. This CDR3 region has 15 residues. The V segment lost 2 bases and the J segment 3 bases; nucleotides outside the gene matches: 3. The V gene's germline CDR1 is SGHVS and CDR2 FNYEAQ.

The chain has TRBV12-2 and TRBJ2-3; TRBD2 is taken as the D call from the table, unchecked against the DNA. TRBV12-2 is classified as a pseudogene. This CDR3 spans 16 amino acids. The CDR3 spells CASRYLAEHPTDTQYF. The CDR3 nucleotides read TGTGCAAGTCGCTACCTAGCGGAGCACCCCACAGATACGCAGTATTTT.

The chain has TRBV25-1 and TRBJ2-7; perhaps TRBD1 as D (5 bases). Trimming took off 3 bases at V and 3 bases at J, with 18 bases between the two ends. The CDR3 length is 16 residues. Germline loops: CDR1 MGHDK, CDR2 SYGVNS. CDR3 nucleotide sequence: TGTGCCAGCAGTGACATTGGGGCAGTATTATTCTACGAGCAGTACTTC. It codes for CASSDIGAVLFYEQYF.

This chain links TRBV6-7 with TRBJ1-2; 10 positions match TRBD1. TRBV6-7 belongs to the ORF category, with a function that is uncertain. The CDR3 spans 14 residues. The V segment lost 6 bases and the J segment 11 bases; nucleotides outside the gene matches: 12. In nucleotides, the CDR3 is TGTGCCAGCAGGTCCGGGACAGGGGCGTTCGGATACACCTTC. Translation: CASRSGTGAFGYTF.

The chain couples TRBV15 to TRBJ1-3; D is unresolved. Germline V gives CDR1 LNHNV, CDR2 YYDKDF (reference sequence). V lost 0 bases and J lost 2, with 11 bases in between. The CDR3 length is 16 residues. The CDR3 protein is CATSRDRFGPGNTIYF. CDR3 DNA sequence: TGTGCCACCAGCAGAGACCGGTTTGGGCCTGGAAACACCATATATTTT.

The rearrangement links TRBV28 to TRBJ2-1, with TRBD2 matching over 8 bases. Per the germline V gene, CDR1 is MDHEN and CDR2 is SYDVKM. CDR3 length: 15 residues. V was clipped by 5 bases and J by 8 bases; unmatched bases: 11. Here the CDR3 reads CASSTTGTRVHEQFF. The CDR3 DNA reads TGTGCCAGCAGTACCACCGGGACTAGAGTCCATGAGCAGTTCTTC.

The rearrangement joins TRBV5-1 to TRBJ2-7; the D gene is possibly TRBD1 (6 bases). The ends were cut back, 4 bases at V and 5 bases at J, with 19 bases in the middle. CDR1 and CDR2 (germline): SGHRS, YFSETQ. This CDR3 spans 15 amino acids. CDR3: CASSARSGVLDEQYF. CDR3 coding DNA: TGCGCCAGCAGCGCTCGATCAGGGGTTCTTGACGAGCAGTACTTC.

The chain combines TRBV18 with TRBJ2-7; 8 nucleotides line up with TRBD1. The CDR3 length is 14 residues. CDR1 and CDR2 (germline): KGHSH, LQKENI. V lost 5 bases to trimming and J lost 4 bases; unmatched junction nucleotides: 7. The CDR3 spells CASSAGDRFYEQYF. In DNA form, the CDR3 reads TGTGCCAGCTCAGCAGGGGACAGGTTTTACGAGCAGTACTTC.

The J gene is TRBJ1-5, the V gene TRBV28, with D uncertain. Germline loops: CDR1 MDHEN, CDR2 SYDVKM. V was shortened by 4 bases and J by 7 bases, with 11 bases between the two germline ends. The CDR3 has 13 amino acids. The CDR3 coding sequence is TGTGCCAGCAGTTCTGACTCGCACCAGCCCCAGCATTTT. This codes for CASSSDSHQPQHF.

The chain combines TRBV4-1 with TRBJ1-3; D might be TRBD1 (5 bases). Germline V gene sequence: CDR1 MGHRA, CDR2 YSYEKL. V lost 0 bases and J lost 2, with 17 bases in between. The CDR3 runs to 18 residues. The DNA of the CDR3 is TGCGCCAGCAGCCAAGAAAAAGGGGCCAAGTCCGCTGGAAACACCATATATTTT. Translated: CASSQEKGAKSAGNTIYF.

This chain links TRBV5-8 with TRBJ1-1, with D unclear. V shed 0 bases and J shed 5 bases, with 20 bases lying between them. The CDR3 is made up of 17 amino acids. From germline, CDR1 is SGHTS and CDR2 YDEGEE. CDR3 sequence reads: CASSLGALQRASTEAFF. In nucleotides, the CDR3 is TGTGCCAGCAGCTTGGGGGCCTTGCAGCGGGCATCGACTGAAGCTTTCTTT.

The genes are TRBV6-5 and TRBJ1-1; 9 nucleotides agree with TRBD1. Trimming at V came to 6 bases and at J to 10 bases, leaving 3 bases not matched to a gene. Germline values: CDR1 MNHEY, CDR2 SVGAGI. This CDR3 comprises 11 residues. Written as DNA, the CDR3 is TGTGCCAGCAGGGGGGGACAGGGAGCTTTCTTT. This encodes CASRGGQGAFF.